The 20 T cell receptor beta chains given below trace back to one sample, sequenced in a study. TCRdb used MiXCR to reprocess the 5' RACE reads, holding one entry per CDR3 protein. Among around 6,200 distinct CDR3 sequences listed, around 56% were seen once. The sequencing input was naive CD4+ T cells sorted from blood. As for subset: naive CD4+ T cells, CD4+CD45RA+CD25-. The source of these receptors is a female donor with breast cancer.

The V gene is TRBV20-1, the J gene TRBJ1-2, with 7 bases matching TRBD1. The V gene's germline CDR1 is DFQATT and CDR2 SNEGSKA (reference sequence). With V trimmed by 5 bases and J by 4 bases, 4 bases remained unmatched. This CDR3 has 12 residues. The CDR3 here is CSAPQGVYGYTF. The CDR3 nucleotides read TGCAGTGCTCCGCAGGGGGTCTATGGCTACACCTTC.

The chain combines TRBV6-2 or TRBV6-3 with TRBJ1-2; TRBD1 matches at 9 bases. V lost 5 bases to trimming and J lost 6 bases; unmatched junction nucleotides: 7. CDR3 length: 14 residues. Germline values: CDR1 MNHEY, CDR2 SVGEGT. The CDR3 DNA sequence: TGTGCCAGCAGTACAGGGGGCGAGGTTGATGGCTACACCTTC. As protein: CASSTGGEVDGYTF.

The V gene is TRBV4-1, the J gene TRBJ2-1, with TRBD1 matching over 8 bases. The length of the CDR3 is 19 residues. Trimming at V came to 0 bases and at J to 8 bases, leaving 18 bases not matched to a gene. CDR1 and CDR2 from the germline V gene are MGHRA and YSYEKL. CDR3 in DNA: TGCGCCAGCAGCCAAGAAAAACTGGGTAGGACAGGGAGCGGCGATGAGCAGTTCTTC. It is translated as CASSQEKLGRTGSGDEQFF.

The J gene is TRBJ1-6, the V gene TRBV28; TRBD1 might be the D (5 bases). The CDR3 contains 15 residues. V was trimmed by 3 bases and J by 10 bases, leaving 16 bases between them. Per germline, CDR1 MDHEN and CDR2 SYDVKM. The CDR3 DNA reads as TGTGCCAGCAGTTTGCGGGCCGGGGGGAAATCACCCCTCCACTTT. It translates to CASSLRAGGKSPLHF.

The chain links TRBV20-1 to TRBJ1-5; perhaps TRBD1 as D (6 bases). The CDR3 has 17 amino acids. Between the trimmed V and J ends, which lost 0 bases and 3 bases, there was a span of 18 bases. Germline CDR1 and CDR2: DFQATT and SNEGSKA (reference sequence). The CDR3 is CSARDVQGRWHNQPQHF. DNA for the CDR3: TGCAGTGCTAGAGACGTACAGGGAAGGTGGCACAATCAGCCCCAGCATTTT.

This chain uses TRBV12-3 or TRBV12-4 with TRBJ1-1; 7 positions match TRBD1. The CDR3 spans 17 residues. V gave up 5 bases and J gave up 2 bases; unmatched junction bases: 14. CDR3 DNA sequence: TGTGCCAGCAGTGTCTTAGTTGGACAGGCGGAAAACACTGAAGCTTTCTTT. Translation: CASSVLVGQAENTEAFF.

This clonotype was seen a handful of times. The chain links TRBV6-1 to TRBJ1-2, with D possibly being TRBD1 (5 bases). This CDR3 comprises 14 residues. Deletions cut 3 bases from V and 7 bases from J, with 15 bases between. Germline lookup yields CDR1 MNHNS and CDR2 SASEGT. CDR3 bases: TGTGCCAGCAGTGATTTGGCGAACGGGGGTGGCTACACCTTC. This encodes CASSDLANGGGYTF.

A note on this clonotype: This is likely a read error, given that the CDR3 carries no conserved phenylalanine or tryptophan at its end. The gene calls are TRBV20-1 and TRBJ2-1; 11 nucleotides match TRBD2. CDR1 DFQATT and CDR2 SNEGSKA come from the germline V gene (reference sequence). With 6 bases clipped from V and 0 bases from J, the junction kept 10 bases outside the gene matches. This CDR3 contains 17 residues. CDR3 DNA: TGCAGTGCGATGCCTTTTACTAGCGGGAGCTCCTACAATGAGCAGTTCTCC. Translated: CSAMPFTSGSSYNEQFS.

The chain recombines TRBV18 with TRBJ1-5, with a tentative D call TRBD1 (6 bases). The CDR3 covers 15 residues. The germline gives CDR1 KGHSH, CDR2 LQKENI. V was pared by 6 bases and J by 2 bases, with 14 bases between. The CDR3 is CASSLRQVGNQPQHF. In DNA, the CDR3 is TGTGCCAGCTCCCTCCGACAGGTTGGCAATCAGCCCCAGCATTTT.

The chain has TRBV20-1 and TRBJ2-5; 7 bases fit TRBD2. V lost 2 bases and J lost 7; bases outside the gene matches: 7. This CDR3 contains 13 residues. Germline V gene sequence: CDR1 DFQATT, CDR2 SNEGSKA (reference sequence). The CDR3 sequence is CSARTAGSGTQYF. CDR3 DNA: TGCAGTGCTAGAACAGCGGGGTCGGGGACCCAGTACTTC.

The chain has TRBV7-2 and TRBJ1-1; D may be TRBD1 (6 bases). This CDR3 comprises 14 residues. Trimming took off 5 bases at V and 0 bases at J, with 10 bases between the two ends. Germline V gene sequence: CDR1 SGHTA, CDR2 FQGNSA. CDR3 residues: CASSTRTVNTEAFF. The CDR3 bases are TGTGCCAGCAGCACCCGGACAGTGAACACTGAAGCTTTCTTT.

This clonotype was recorded only once. J is TRBJ2-2 and V is TRBV7-2; 11 bases line up with TRBD2. The CDR3 loop spans 18 amino acids. The V gene's germline CDR1 is SGHTA and CDR2 FQGNSA. J gave up 6 bases and V 5 bases, and 14 bases lay outside the gene matches. As DNA, the CDR3 is TGTGCCAGCAGCCCGATGGCGGAGACTAGCGGGGTCCCCGGGGAGCTGTTTTTT. Translated, it gives CASSPMAETSGVPGELFF.

The chain is built from TRBV30 and TRBJ2-1; TRBD2 might be the D (5 bases). This CDR3 has 14 amino acids. The germline V and J ends were trimmed by 8 bases and 8 bases, with 22 bases remaining between them. The germline CDR1 and CDR2 sequences are GTSNPN and SVGIG (reference sequence). CDR3 DNA: TGTGCCACCCCCGCCCAAAGCGGTATCTATGAGCAGTTCTTC. Translated: CATPAQSGIYEQFF.

This chain uses TRBV30 with TRBJ1-1, with unresolved D. V was pared by 4 bases and J by 11 bases, with 11 bases between. This CDR3 spans 10 amino acids. Germline-derived CDR1 and CDR2 are GTSNPN and SVGIG (reference sequence). The DNA for the CDR3 is TGTGCCTGGATTAGCGGTTTCGCTTTCTTT. This encodes CAWISGFAFF. Variable domain in full (rest from reference TRBV30 and TRBJ1-1): SQTIHQWPATLVQPVGSPLSLECTVEGTSNPNLYWYRQAAGRGLQLLFYSVGIGQISSEVPQNLSASRPQDRQFILSSKKLLLSDSGFYLCAWISGFAFFGQGTRLTVV.

This clonotype was observed a handful of times. The rearrangement uses TRBV25-1 and TRBJ1-4, with 9 bases fitting TRBD1. The V and J ends lost 2 bases and 8 bases, in that order; junction bases with no gene match: 6. The germline V gene encodes CDR1 MGHDK and CDR2 SYGVNS. The CDR3 runs 15 residues. The CDR3 DNA is TGTGCCAGCAGTGAACCCGGGACAGGGATCGAAAAACTGTTTTTT. This codes for CASSEPGTGIEKLFF.

J is TRBJ2-3 and V is TRBV7-8, with 7 bases identical to TRBD2. Trimming removed 4 bases from V and 1 base from J; junction bases left unmatched: 8. CDR3 length equals 16 residues. Germline V gives CDR1 SGHVS, CDR2 FQNEAQ. The CDR3 sequence is CASSSATSTGTDTQYF. As DNA, the CDR3 is TGTGCCAGCAGCTCCGCGACTAGCACGGGCACAGATACGCAGTATTTT.

A note on this clonotype: Germline is not matched at one junction end, which may reflect a read error. This chain uses TRBV27 with TRBJ2-4; the match to TRBD2 covers 11 bases. This CDR3 has 16 residues. The germline gives CDR1 MNHEY, CDR2 SMNVEV (reference sequence). This chain's CDR3 is CASRTDSGRGKNIPYF. CDR3 bases: TGTGCCAGCAGAACGGATAGCGGGAGGGGCAAAAACATTCCGTACTTC.

The chain couples TRBV11-2 to TRBJ2-5, with D hard to call. The CDR3 sequence is 15 residues long. Between the trimmed V and J ends, which lost 3 bases and 5 bases, there was a span of 16 bases. CDR1 SGHAT and CDR2 FQNNGV come from the germline V gene. The CDR3 DNA reads TGTGCCAGCAGCTTGTTCCCGGGCCTGATGGAGACCCAGTACTTC. It codes for CASSLFPGLMETQYF. Using reference TRBV11-2 and TRBJ2-5 for the parts outside the CDR3, the full variable domain is EAGVAQSPRYKIIEKRQSVAFWCNPISGHATLYWYQQILGQGPKLLIQFQNNGVVDDSQLPKDRFSAERLKGVDSTLKIQPAKLEDSAVYLCASSLFPGLMETQYFGPGTRLLVL.

This rearrangement joins TRBV4-3 to TRBJ1-1; D possibly corresponds to TRBD1 (5 bases). V gave up 4 bases and J gave up 0 bases, with 15 bases separating them. Germline CDR1 is LGHNA and CDR2 is YSLEER. CDR3 length: 16 amino acids. Here the CDR3 reads CASSRELGGMNTEAFF. In DNA, the CDR3 is TGCGCCAGCAGCCGAGAGTTGGGGGGTATGAACACTGAAGCTTTCTTT.

The chain couples TRBV25-1 to TRBJ1-5, with a possible D match to TRBD1 (6 bases). The CDR3 is 14 amino acids. Trimming removed 4 bases from V and 4 bases from J, with 11 bases in between. Germline CDR1 MGHDK, CDR2 SYGVNS. This chain's CDR3 is CASSGLQGNQPQHF. In nucleotides, the CDR3 is TGTGCCAGCAGTGGGCTTCAGGGGAATCAGCCCCAGCATTTT.